Following are 2 T cell receptor beta chains from one sample sequenced in a study of blood T cell repertoires in COVID-19. The method was immunoSEQ multiplex PCR; TCRdb's version includes in-frame clones alone and lacks a portion of them. The data show 350,000 to 450,000 clones, with approximately 91% seen just once and roughly 1.6% held by the top ten. The sample taken for sequencing was peripheral blood. The receptors here all came from a woman in her thirties or forties with COVID-19, enrolled during active disease.

This sequence joins TRBV7-9 and TRBJ1-2; D may be TRBD1 (5 bases). Trimming stripped 1 base from V and 6 bases from J, with 9 bases between. This CDR3 contains 13 residues. Germline lookup yields CDR1 SEHNR and CDR2 FQNEAQ (reference sequence). Here the CDR3 reads CASSLGIGDGYTF. The CDR3 DNA follows: TGTGCCAGCAGCTTAGGCATAGGGGATGGCTACACCTTC.

The CDR3 protein is CASSLAETQYF. CDR3 sequence (DNA): TGCGCCAGCAGCTTAGCGGAGACCCAGTACTTC. The V and J genes are TRBV5-1 and TRBJ2-5; D gene uncertain. Between the trimmed V and J ends, which lost 2 bases and 5 bases, there was a span of 4 bases. Germline CDR1 SGHRS, CDR2 YFSETQ. The CDR3 has 11 amino acids.